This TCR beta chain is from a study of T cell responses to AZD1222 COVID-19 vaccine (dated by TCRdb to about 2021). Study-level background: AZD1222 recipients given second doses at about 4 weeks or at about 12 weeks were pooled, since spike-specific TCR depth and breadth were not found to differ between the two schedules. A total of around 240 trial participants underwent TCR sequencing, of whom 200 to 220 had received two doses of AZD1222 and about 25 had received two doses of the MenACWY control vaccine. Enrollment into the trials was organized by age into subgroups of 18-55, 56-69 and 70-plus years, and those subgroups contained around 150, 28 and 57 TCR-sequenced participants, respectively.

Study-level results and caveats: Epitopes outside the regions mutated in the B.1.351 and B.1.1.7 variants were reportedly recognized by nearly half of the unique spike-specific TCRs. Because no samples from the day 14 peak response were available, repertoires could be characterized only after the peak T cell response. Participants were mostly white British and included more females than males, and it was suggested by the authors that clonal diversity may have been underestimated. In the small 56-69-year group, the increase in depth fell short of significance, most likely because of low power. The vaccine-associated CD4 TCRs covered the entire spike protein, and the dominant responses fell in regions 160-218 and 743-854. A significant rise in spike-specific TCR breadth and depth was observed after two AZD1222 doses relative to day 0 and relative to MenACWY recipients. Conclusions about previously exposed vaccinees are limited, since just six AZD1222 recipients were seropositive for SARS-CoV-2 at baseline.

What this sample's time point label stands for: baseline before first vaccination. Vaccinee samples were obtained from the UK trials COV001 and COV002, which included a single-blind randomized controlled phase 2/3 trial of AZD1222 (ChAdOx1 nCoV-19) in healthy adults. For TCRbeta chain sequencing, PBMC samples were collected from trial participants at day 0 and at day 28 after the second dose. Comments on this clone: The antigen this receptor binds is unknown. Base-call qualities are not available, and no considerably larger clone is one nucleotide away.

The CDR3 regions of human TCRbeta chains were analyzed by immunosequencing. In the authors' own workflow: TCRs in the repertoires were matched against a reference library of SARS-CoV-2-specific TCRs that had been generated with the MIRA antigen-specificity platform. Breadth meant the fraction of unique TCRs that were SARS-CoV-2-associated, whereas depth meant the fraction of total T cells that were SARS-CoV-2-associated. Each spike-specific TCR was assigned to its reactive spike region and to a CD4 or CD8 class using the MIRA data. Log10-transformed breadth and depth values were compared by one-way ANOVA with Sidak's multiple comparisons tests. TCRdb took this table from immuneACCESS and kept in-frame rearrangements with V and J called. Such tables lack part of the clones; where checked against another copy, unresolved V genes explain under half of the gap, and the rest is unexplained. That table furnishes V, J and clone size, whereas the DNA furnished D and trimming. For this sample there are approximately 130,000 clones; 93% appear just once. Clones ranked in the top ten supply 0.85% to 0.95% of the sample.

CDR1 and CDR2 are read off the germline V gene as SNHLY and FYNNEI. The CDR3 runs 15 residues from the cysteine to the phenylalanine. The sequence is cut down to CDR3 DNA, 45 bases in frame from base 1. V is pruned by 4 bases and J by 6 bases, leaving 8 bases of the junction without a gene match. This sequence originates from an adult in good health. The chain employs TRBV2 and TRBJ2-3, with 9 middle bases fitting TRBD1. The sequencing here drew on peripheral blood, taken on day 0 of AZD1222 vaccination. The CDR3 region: CASSGRGQGLDTQYF. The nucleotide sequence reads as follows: TGTGCCAGCAGTGGTAGAGGACAGGGGTTGGATACGCAGTATTTT.